This T cell receptor beta chain was observed in a study of blood T cells in healthy people across ages. About the study: For every two T cells, template switching captured about one barcoded beta molecule.

Concerning this clonotype itself: Its target is not known.

Peripheral blood was drawn, approximately 9.5 milliliters per donor. It was with a sample-barcoded 5' primer and a J-beta primer mix that a second PCR of roughly 7 to 12 cycles was run. Each CDR3 protein gets one entry after TCRdb re-called the 5' RACE reads with MiXCR. The sample yields approximately 800,000 distinct CDR3 sequences, around 68% seen once. The CDR3 extends over 13 amino acids. The V segment lost 7 bases and the J segment 6 bases; nucleotides outside the gene matches: 6. Germline CDR1 reads ENHRY; CDR2 reads SYGVKD. Study-wide points: Versus aged donors, long-lived donors had higher diversity and more naive CD4+ cells. Donor CMV infection status was unknown, possibly confounding age-related changes in expanded clonotypes.

The sequence came from a man aged 25-45 years in good health. Sequencing used blood. The chain recombines TRBV10-3 with TRBJ2-1, with TRBD1 identical over 7 bases. CDR3 in DNA: TGTGCCATCACCCCGGGACAGATCAATGAGCAGTTCTTC. Translation gives CAITPGQINEQFF.